This is a list of T cell receptor beta chains from one sample in a study of OX40 agonist ivuxolimab in advanced cancers. The table came from immunoSEQ multiplex PCR; TCRdb's copy has only in-frame clones and leaves some out. Among around 33,000 clones listed, over 85% were seen once. Sequencing used CD4+ or CD8+ T cells sorted from blood, obtained in a trial of the OX40 agonist ivuxolimab. These receptor sequences come from an adult with an advanced solid tumor such as melanoma, head and neck, liver or kidney cancer. CDR3s include the opening cysteine and the closing phenylalanine or tryptophan. D genes are given only for firm matches. Clone sizes are given selectively: once, few, many, or a class where the clone is expanded.

d_call	j_call	clone_size	v_call	cdr3_nt	cdr3_aa
.	TRBJ2-6	.	TRBV4-3	TGCGCCAGCAGCCGGGACCGACTAGTCTCTGGGGCCAACGTCCTGACTTTC	CASSRDRLVSGANVLTF
.	TRBJ1-5	.	TRBV7-2	TGTGCCAGCGCACAGGTCAATCAGCCCCAGCATTTT	CASAQVNQPQHF
.	TRBJ2-1	.	TRBV6-4	TGTGCCAGCAGTCTAACGGGTTCCTCCTACAATGAGCAGTTCTTC	CASSLTGSSYNEQFF
TRBD1	TRBJ2-5	once	TRBV7-2	TGTGCCAGCAGCCCGGACAGGGTGCGGGAGACCCAGTACTTC	CASSPDRVRETQYF
.	TRBJ1-1	.	TRBV2	TGTGCCAGCAGCCTAATGACGGTGAACACTGAAGCTTTCTTT	CASSLMTVNTEAFF
.	TRBJ1-3	.	TRBV5-4	TGTGCCAGCAGCCAAGGGGGGGGGTTGGTTTCTGGAAACACCATATATTTT	CASSQGGGLVSGNTIYF
.	TRBJ2-7	.	TRBV18	TGTGCCAGCTCACCGGTCCATGCGGGAACGCCCTACGAGCAGTACTTC	CASSPVHAGTPYEQYF
TRBD2	TRBJ2-1	.	TRBV6-1	TGTGCCACTTCGACTAGCGGGAGCCCCCATGAGCAGTTCTTC	CATSTSGSPHEQFF
.	TRBJ2-5	.	TRBV6-1	TGTGCCAGCAGTGAAGGAAACCTGTTGTTCCAAGAGACCCAGTACTTC	CASSEGNLLFQETQYF
.	TRBJ2-7	.	TRBV5-4	TGTGCCAGCAGCTTGGAATTAGAATACTACGAGCAGTACTTC	CASSLELEYYEQYF
.	TRBJ1-4	.	TRBV2	TGTGCCAGCAGTCCCGACAGGAATAATGAAAAACTGTTTTTT	CASSPDRNNEKLFF
TRBD2	TRBJ2-5	.	TRBV5-1	TGCGCCAGCAGCCCAGGACTAGCGGGAGTAGAGACCCAGTACTTC	CASSPGLAGVETQYF
.	TRBJ2-2	.	TRBV18	TGTGCCAGCTCCCCACCTCAGCGCGGTCAGAACACCGGGGAGCTGTTTTTT	CASSPPQRGQNTGELFF
.	TRBJ2-7	.	TRBV11-2	TGTGCCAGCAGTTTCCCAAGGCGGAGTGCCTACGAGCAGTACTTC	CASSFPRRSAYEQYF
TRBD1	TRBJ1-2	.	TRBV7-2	TGTGCCAGCAGCTTACATTCCAGTGACAGGGAAAACTATGGCTACACCTTC	CASSLHSSDRENYGYTF
.	TRBJ2-1	.	TRBV7-3	TGTGCCAGCAGCTTAAGCCCGACTAGATCCTACAATGAGCAGTTCTTC	CASSLSPTRSYNEQFF
.	TRBJ2-7	.	TRBV11-2	TGTGCCAGCAGCTTAGGCCCTGGGACCCCGGGGCAGTACTTC	CASSLGPGTPGQYF
TRBD2	TRBJ2-7	.	TRBV5-4	TGTGCCAGCAGCACCGGGACTAGTCCCTACGAGCAGTACTTC	CASSTGTSPYEQYF
TRBD1	TRBJ1-1	.	TRBV7-8	TGTGCCAGCAGCTTATCCCGGGACAGGGGGAACACTGAAGCTTTCTTT	CASSLSRDRGNTEAFF
.	TRBJ1-3	once	TRBV7-9	TGTGCCAGCAGCACCCCACAGGGCTCTGGAAACACCATATATTTT	CASSTPQGSGNTIYF
.	TRBJ2-1	.	TRBV29-1	TGCAGCGTTGAAGAAGGCAGGGCCCTCAATGAGCAGTTCTTC	CSVEEGRALNEQFF
TRBD1	TRBJ2-1	once	TRBV6-1	TGTGCCAGCAGTCGACAGGGGGCGCGAGGTAATGAGCAGTTCTTC	CASSRQGARGNEQFF
.	TRBJ1-4	.	TRBV11-2	TGTGCCAGCAGGCGACAACCTGCAACTAATGAAAAACTGTTTTTT	CASRRQPATNEKLFF